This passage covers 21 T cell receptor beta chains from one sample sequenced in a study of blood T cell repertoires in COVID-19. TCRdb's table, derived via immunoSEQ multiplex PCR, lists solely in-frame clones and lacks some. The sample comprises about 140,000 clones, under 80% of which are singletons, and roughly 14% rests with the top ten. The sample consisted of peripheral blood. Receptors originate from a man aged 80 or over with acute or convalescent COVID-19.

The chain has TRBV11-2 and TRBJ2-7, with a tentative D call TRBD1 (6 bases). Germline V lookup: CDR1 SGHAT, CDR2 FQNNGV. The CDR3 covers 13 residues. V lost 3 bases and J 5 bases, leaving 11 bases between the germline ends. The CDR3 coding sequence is TGTGCCAGCAGCTTCCCACAGGGCAACGAGCAGTACTTC. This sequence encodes CASSFPQGNEQYF.

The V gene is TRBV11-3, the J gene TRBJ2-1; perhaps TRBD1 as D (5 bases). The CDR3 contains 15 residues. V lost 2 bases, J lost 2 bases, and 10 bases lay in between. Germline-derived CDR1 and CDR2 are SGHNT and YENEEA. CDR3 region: CASSLQGNTYNEQFF. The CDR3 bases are TGTGCCAGCAGCTTACAGGGAAATACCTACAATGAGCAGTTCTTC.

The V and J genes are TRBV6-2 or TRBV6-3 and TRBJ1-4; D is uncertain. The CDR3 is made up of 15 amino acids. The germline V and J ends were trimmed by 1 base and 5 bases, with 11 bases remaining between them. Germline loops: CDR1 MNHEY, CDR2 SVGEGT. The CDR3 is CASSYWGALNEKLFF. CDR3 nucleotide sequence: TGTGCCAGCAGTTACTGGGGAGCACTAAATGAAAAACTGTTTTTT.

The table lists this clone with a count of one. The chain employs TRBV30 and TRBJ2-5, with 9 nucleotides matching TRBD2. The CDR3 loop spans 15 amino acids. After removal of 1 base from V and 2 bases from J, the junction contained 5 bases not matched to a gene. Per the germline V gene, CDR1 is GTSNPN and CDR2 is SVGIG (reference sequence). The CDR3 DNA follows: TGTGCCTGGAGTGATTTAGCGGGGGTGCAAGAGACCCAGTACTTC. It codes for CAWSDLAGVQETQYF.

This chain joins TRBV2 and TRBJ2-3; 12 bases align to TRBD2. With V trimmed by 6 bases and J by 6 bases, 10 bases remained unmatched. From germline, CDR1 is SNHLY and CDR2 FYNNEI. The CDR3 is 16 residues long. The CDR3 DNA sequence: TGTGCCAGCAGCCTCACTAGCGGGGGGTCCATTGATACGCAGTATTTT. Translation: CASSLTSGGSIDTQYF.

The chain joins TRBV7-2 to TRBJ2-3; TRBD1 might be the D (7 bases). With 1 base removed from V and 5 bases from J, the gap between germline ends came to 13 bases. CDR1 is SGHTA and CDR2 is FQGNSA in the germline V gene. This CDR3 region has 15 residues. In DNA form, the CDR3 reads TGTGCCAGCAGCTTAGTTCGCCAGGGGGGAGATACGCAGTATTTT. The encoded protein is CASSLVRQGGDTQYF.

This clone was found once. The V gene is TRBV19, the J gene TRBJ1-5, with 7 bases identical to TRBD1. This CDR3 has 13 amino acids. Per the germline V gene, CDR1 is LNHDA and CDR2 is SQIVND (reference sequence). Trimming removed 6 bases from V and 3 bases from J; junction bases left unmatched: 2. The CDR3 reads CASRGQINQPQHF. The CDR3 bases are TGTGCCAGTAGGGGACAGATCAATCAGCCCCAGCATTTT.

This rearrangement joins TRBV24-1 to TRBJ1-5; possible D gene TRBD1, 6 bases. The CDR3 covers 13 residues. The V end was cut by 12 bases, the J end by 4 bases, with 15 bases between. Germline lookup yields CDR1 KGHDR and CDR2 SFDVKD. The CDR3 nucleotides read TGTGCCTCCGGAGGCAGGGGAAATCAGCCCCAGCATTTT. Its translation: CASGGRGNQPQHF.

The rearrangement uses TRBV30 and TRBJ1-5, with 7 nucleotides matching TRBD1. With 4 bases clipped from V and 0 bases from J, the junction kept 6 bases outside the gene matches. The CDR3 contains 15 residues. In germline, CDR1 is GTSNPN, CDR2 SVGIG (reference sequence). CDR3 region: CAWNAGDSSNQPQHF. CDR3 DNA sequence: TGTGCCTGGAACGCTGGGGACAGTAGCAATCAGCCCCAGCATTTT. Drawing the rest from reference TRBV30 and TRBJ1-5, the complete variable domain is SQTIHQWPATLVQPVGSPLSLECTVEGTSNPNLYWYRQAAGRGLQLLFYSVGIGQISSEVPQNLSASRPQDRQFILSSKKLLLSDSGFYLCAWNAGDSSNQPQHFGDGTRLSIL.

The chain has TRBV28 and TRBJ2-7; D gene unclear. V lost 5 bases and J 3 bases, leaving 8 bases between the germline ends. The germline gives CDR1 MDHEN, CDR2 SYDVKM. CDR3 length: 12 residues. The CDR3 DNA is TGTGCCAGCAGTCCCCTTAGCTACGAGCAGTACTTC. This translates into CASSPLSYEQYF. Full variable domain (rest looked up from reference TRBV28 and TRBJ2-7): DVKVTQSSRYLVKRTGEKVFLECVQDMDHENMFWYRQDPGLGLRLIYFSYDVKMKEKGDIPEGYSVSREKKERFSLILESASTNQTSMYLCASSPLSYEQYFGPGTRLTVT.

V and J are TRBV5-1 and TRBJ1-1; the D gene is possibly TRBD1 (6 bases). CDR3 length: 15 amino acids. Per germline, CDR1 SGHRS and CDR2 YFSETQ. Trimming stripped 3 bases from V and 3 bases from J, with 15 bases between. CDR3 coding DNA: TGCGCCAGCAGCTCCGGTGGGGGGGCGGACACTGAAGCTTTCTTT. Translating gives CASSSGGGADTEAFF.

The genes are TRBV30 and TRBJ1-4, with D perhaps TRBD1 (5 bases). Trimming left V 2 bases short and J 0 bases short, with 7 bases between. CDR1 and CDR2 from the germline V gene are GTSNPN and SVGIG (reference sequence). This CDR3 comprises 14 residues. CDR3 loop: CAWSTGSTNEKLFF. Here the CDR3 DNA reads TGTGCCTGGAGTACAGGTTCAACTAATGAAAAACTGTTTTTT.

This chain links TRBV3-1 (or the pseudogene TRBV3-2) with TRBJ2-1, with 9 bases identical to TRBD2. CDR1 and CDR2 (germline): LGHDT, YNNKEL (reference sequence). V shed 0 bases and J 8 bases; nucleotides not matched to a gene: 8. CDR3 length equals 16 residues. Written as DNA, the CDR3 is TGTGCCAGCAGCCAAGAACGGCGGGGGGGCCGGGATGAGCAGTTCTTC. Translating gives CASSQERRGGRDEQFF.

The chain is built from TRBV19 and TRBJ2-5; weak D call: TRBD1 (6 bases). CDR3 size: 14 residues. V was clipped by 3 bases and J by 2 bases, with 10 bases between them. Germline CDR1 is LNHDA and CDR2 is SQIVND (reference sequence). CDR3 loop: CASSMGGQQETQYF. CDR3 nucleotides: TGTGCCAGTAGTATGGGTGGACAGCAAGAGACCCAGTACTTC.

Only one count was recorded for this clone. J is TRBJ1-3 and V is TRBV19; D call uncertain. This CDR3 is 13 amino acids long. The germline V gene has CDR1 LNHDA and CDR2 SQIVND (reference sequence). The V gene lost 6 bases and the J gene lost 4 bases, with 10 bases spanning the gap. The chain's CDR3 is CASSPGSGNTIYF. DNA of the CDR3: TGTGCCAGTAGCCCGGGGTCCGGAAACACCATATATTTT.

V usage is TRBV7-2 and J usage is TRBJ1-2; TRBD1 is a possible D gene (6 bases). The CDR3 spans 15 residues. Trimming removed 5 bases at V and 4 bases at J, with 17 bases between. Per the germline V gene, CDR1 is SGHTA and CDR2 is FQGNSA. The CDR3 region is CASSVRTDSFYGYTF. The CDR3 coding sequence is TGTGCCAGCAGCGTAAGGACAGACTCATTCTATGGCTACACCTTC.

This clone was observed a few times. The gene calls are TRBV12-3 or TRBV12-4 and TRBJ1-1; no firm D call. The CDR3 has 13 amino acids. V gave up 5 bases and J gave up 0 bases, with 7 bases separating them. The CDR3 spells CASSRHLNTEAFF. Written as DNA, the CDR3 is TGTGCCAGCAGTCGACACCTGAACACTGAAGCTTTCTTT.

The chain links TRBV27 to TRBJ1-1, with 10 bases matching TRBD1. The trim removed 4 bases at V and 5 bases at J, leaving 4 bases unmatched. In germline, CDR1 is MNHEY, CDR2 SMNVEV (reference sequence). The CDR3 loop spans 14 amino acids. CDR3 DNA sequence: TGTGCCAGCAGTTCCCCGGACAGGGGGACTGAAGCTTTCTTT. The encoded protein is CASSSPDRGTEAFF.

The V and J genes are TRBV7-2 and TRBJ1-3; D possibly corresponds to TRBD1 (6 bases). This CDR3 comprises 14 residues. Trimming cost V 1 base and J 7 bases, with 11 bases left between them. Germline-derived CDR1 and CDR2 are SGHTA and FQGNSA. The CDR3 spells CASSLGQRGNTIYF. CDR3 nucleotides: TGTGCCAGCAGCTTAGGACAGAGGGGGAACACCATATATTTT.

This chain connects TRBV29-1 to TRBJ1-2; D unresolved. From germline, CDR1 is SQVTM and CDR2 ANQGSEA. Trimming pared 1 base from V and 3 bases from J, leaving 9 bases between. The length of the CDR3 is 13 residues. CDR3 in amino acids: CSVEVSSYYGYTF. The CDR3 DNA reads TGCAGCGTTGAAGTTTCCTCCTACTATGGCTACACCTTC.

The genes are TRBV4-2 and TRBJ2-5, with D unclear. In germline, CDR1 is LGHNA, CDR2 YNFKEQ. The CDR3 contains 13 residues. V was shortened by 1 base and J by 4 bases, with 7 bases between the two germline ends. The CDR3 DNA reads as TGTGCCAGCAGCCAAGCTAGTTCAGAGACCCAGTACTTC. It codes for CASSQASSETQYF.